The clone carrying this T cell receptor (beta chain) was seen at least ten times. Its specificity is not known. The J segment lost 3 bases and the V segment lost 6 bases, leaving 6 bases of the junction unmatched. This CDR3 comprises 14 residues. CDR1 is SQVTM, CDR2 ANQGSEA, per germline. The data were taken from a study of blood T cells in healthy people across ages. Study-level results: There was a strong correlation between TCR beta diversity and naive T cell percentage. Long-lived donors had more naive CD4+ cells and higher diversity than aged donors.

PCR was performed a second time for about 7 to 12 cycles using a sample-barcoded 5' primer and a J-beta primer mix. Each cDNA molecule was tagged by a template-switch adaptor with 12 random nucleotides. MiXCR, applied by TCRdb to the 5' RACE reads, yields one record per CDR3 protein. This table has 1.5 million to 2 million distinct CDR3 sequences, 25% to 30% appearing once. Each donor supplied 7.5 to 10 milliliters of peripheral blood. The receptor was isolated from a woman aged 25 to 45 in good health. The sequenced material came from blood. The chain couples TRBV29-1 to TRBJ2-7, with 12 nucleotides matching TRBD2. DNA of the CDR3: TGCAGCGTCCTAGCGGGAGGGAATAGCTACGAGCAGTACTTC. It is translated as CSVLAGGNSYEQYF.